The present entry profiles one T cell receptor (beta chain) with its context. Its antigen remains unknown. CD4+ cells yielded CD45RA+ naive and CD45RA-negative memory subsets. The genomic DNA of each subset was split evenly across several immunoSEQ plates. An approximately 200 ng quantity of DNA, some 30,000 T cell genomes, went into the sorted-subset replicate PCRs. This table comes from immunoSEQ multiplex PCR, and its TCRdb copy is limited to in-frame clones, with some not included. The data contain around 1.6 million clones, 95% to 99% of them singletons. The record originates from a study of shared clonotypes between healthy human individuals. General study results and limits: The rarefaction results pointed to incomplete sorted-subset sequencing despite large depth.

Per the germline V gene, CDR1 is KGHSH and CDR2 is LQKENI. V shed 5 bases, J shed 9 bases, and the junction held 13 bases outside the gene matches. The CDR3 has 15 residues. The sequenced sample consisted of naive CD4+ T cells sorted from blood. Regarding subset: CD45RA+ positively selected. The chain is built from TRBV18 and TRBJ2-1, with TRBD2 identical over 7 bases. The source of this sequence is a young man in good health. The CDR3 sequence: CASSRRGGDSGEQFF. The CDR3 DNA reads TGTGCCAGCTCAAGGAGGGGAGGGGATTCGGGTGAGCAGTTCTTC. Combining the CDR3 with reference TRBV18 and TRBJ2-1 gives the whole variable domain NAGVMQNPRHLVRRRGQEARLRCSPMKGHSHVYWYRQLPEEGLKFMVYLQKENIIDESGMPKERFSAEFPKEGPSILRIQQVVRGDSAAYFCASSRRGGDSGEQFFGPGTRLTVL.